These 21 T cell receptor beta chains originate from one sample sequenced in a study of cytomegalovirus exposure and HLA in healthy donors. Generated by immunoSEQ multiplex PCR, the TCRdb table keeps only in-frame clones and is missing some. This sample carries tens of thousands of clones, around 96% of them seen once, and the ten largest clones take more than 3.5%. The sample consisted of PBMCs. These receptors were taken from a woman between 18 and 30 years old in good health and CMV-seropositive.

The rearrangement links TRBV4-1 to TRBJ2-1; the match to TRBD1 covers 10 bases. CDR3 length: 19 amino acids. V lost 4 bases and J lost 4; bases outside the gene matches: 16. The germline V gene has CDR1 MGHRA and CDR2 YSYEKL. In DNA, the CDR3 is TGCGCCAGCAGCCGGCAATCCGGGACAGGGGCCCGGGATTACAATGAGCAGTTCTTC. Its protein product is CASSRQSGTGARDYNEQFF.

This clone came up once. The V gene is TRBV19, the J gene TRBJ1-5, with 7 bases that match TRBD1. Germline CDR1 LNHDA, CDR2 SQIVND (reference sequence). CDR3 size: 16 residues. J was trimmed by 1 base and V by 5 bases; bases with no gene match: 8. CDR3 residues: CASSPRDRGSNQPQHF. CDR3 bases: TGTGCCAGTAGTCCCCGGGACAGAGGGAGCAATCAGCCCCAGCATTTT.

This sequence joins TRBV4-3 and TRBJ2-7; D perhaps matches TRBD1 (6 bases). The V end lost 0 bases, the J end lost 3 bases, and 12 bases lay between the germline ends. This CDR3 contains 15 residues. Germline loops: CDR1 LGHNA, CDR2 YSLEER. The CDR3 nucleotides are TGCGCCAGCAGCCAAGATGTAGGACAGTACTACGAGCAGTACTTC. This translates into CASSQDVGQYYEQYF.

The chain carries TRBV19 and TRBJ2-1, with 11 bases lining up with TRBD2. The CDR3 totals 17 residues. V lost 1 base, J lost 7 bases, and 9 bases stayed unmatched. The V gene's germline CDR1 is LNHDA and CDR2 SQIVND (reference sequence). Here the CDR3 reads CASSIGSGRAGGNEQFF. The CDR3, as DNA: TGTGCCAGTAGTATAGGTAGCGGGAGGGCCGGGGGGAATGAGCAGTTCTTC. Together with reference TRBV19 and TRBJ2-1, the CDR3 gives the full variable domain: DGGITQSPKYLFRKEGQNVTLSCEQNLNHDAMYWYRQDPGQGLRLIYYSQIVNDFQKGDIAEGYSVSREKKESFPLTVTSAQKNPTAFYLCASSIGSGRAGGNEQFFGPGTRLTVL.

J is TRBJ1-1 and V is TRBV30; D perhaps matches TRBD1 (6 bases). This CDR3 has 12 amino acids. Germline assignment: CDR1 GTSNPN and CDR2 SVGIG (reference sequence). V lost 0 bases, J lost 8 bases, and 10 bases lay in between. This chain's CDR3 is CAWSVRGVEAFF. In DNA form, the CDR3 reads TGTGCCTGGAGTGTCAGGGGAGTGGAAGCTTTCTTT.

The chain carries TRBV27 and TRBJ2-5, with 7 bases fitting TRBD2. The CDR3 contains 15 residues. After removal of 3 bases from V and 5 bases from J, the junction contained 9 bases not matched to a gene. Germline V CDR1 and CDR2: MNHEY, SMNVEV (reference sequence). The CDR3 region is CASSFGGRAVETQYF. CDR3 coding DNA: TGTGCCAGCAGTTTTGGCGGGAGAGCAGTTGAGACCCAGTACTTC.

The chain has TRBV5-1 and TRBJ1-2, with TRBD1 matching 8 bases. The germline V gene has CDR1 SGHRS and CDR2 YFSETQ. The CDR3 has 14 residues. The ends lost 4 bases at V and 6 bases at J; junction bases unmatched: 8. CDR3 sequence (DNA): TGCGCCAGCAGCGACGGCCCGGACAGGGATGGCTACACCTTC. Amino acid sequence: CASSDGPDRDGYTF.

This chain uses TRBV2 with TRBJ2-1; 7 positions match TRBD1. Trimming removed 8 bases from V and 5 bases from J; junction bases left unmatched: 6. Germline V gene lookup returns CDR1 SNHLY and CDR2 FYNNEI. This CDR3 is 13 amino acids long. The CDR3 nucleotides read TGTGCCAGCGGAACAGGGGTCAACAATGAGCAGTTCTTC. Translated: CASGTGVNNEQFF.

The chain combines TRBV6-5 with TRBJ2-2; 7 nucleotides agree with TRBD1. The V gene's germline CDR1 is MNHEY and CDR2 SVGAGI. The CDR3 sequence is 15 residues long. The V segment lost 5 bases and the J segment 1 base; nucleotides outside the gene matches: 4. CDR3 in amino acids: CASSPRQGNTGELFF. The CDR3 DNA reads as TGTGCCAGCAGTCCTCGACAGGGGAACACCGGGGAGCTGTTTTTT.

The V gene is TRBV28, the J gene TRBJ1-1; D ambiguous. This CDR3 region has 11 residues. Germline V gene data show CDR1 as MDHEN and CDR2 as SYDVKM. V dropped 6 bases and J dropped 3 bases, with 5 bases sitting between them. In nucleotides, the CDR3 is TGTGCCAGCAGGTCCGACACTGAAGCTTTCTTT. This gives the protein CASRSDTEAFF.

The rearrangement joins TRBV7-6 to TRBJ1-1; D is ambiguous. Trimming took off 1 base at V and 3 bases at J, with 6 bases between the two ends. CDR1 SGHVS and CDR2 FNYEAQ come from the germline V gene. This CDR3 has 13 residues. The CDR3 sequence: CASSLGAYTEAFF. In DNA, the CDR3 is TGTGCCAGCAGCTTAGGAGCTTACACTGAAGCTTTCTTT.

The V and J genes are TRBV29-1 and TRBJ1-1; TRBD1 aligns across 9 bases. The trim removed 5 bases at V and 5 bases at J, leaving 9 bases unmatched. Germline-derived CDR1 and CDR2 are SQVTM and ANQGSEA. This CDR3 spans 14 amino acids. The CDR3 nucleotides are TGCAGCGTTTCCAGGACAGGGGATGGGACTGAAGCTTTCTTT. Amino acid sequence: CSVSRTGDGTEAFF.

This rearrangement joins TRBV7-8 to TRBJ1-4; 8 bases align to TRBD1. Germline-derived CDR1 and CDR2 are SGHVS and FQNEAQ. After removal of 5 bases from V and 9 bases from J, the junction contained 11 bases not matched to a gene. CDR3 length: 15 residues. CDR3 sequence (DNA): TGTGCCAGCAGCGGACGAGGACAGGGCCTACAAAAACTGTTTTTT. Protein sequence: CASSGRGQGLQKLFF.

V usage is TRBV2 and J usage is TRBJ1-5; 9 bases align to TRBD1. The junction had 5 bases not matched to a gene; V was cut back by 6 bases and J by 5 bases. The CDR3 sequence is 14 residues long. CDR1 is SNHLY and CDR2 is FYNNEI in the germline V gene. The CDR3, as DNA: TGTGCCAGCAGAAAGGACAGGGGAGATCAGCCCCAGCATTTT. Protein sequence: CASRKDRGDQPQHF.

The V and J genes are TRBV7-2 and TRBJ1-2, with a possible D match to TRBD1 (5 bases). The CDR3 is made up of 16 amino acids. Trimming took off 5 bases at V and 5 bases at J, with 21 bases between the two ends. Germline assignment: CDR1 SGHTA and CDR2 FQGNSA. CDR3 nucleotides: TGTGCCAGCAGCCTGACACGGTCGCAAGGGGCTTATGGCTACACCTTC. Protein: CASSLTRSQGAYGYTF.

This chain connects TRBV27 to TRBJ2-2, with 10 positions matching TRBD1. Germline V gene data show CDR1 as MNHEY and CDR2 as SMNVEV (reference sequence). This CDR3 region has 20 residues. V lost 1 base to trimming and J lost 0 bases; unmatched junction nucleotides: 11. The DNA of the CDR3 is TGTGCCAGCAGTTTATTATTCTGGGACAGGGGATACGCGAACACCGGGGAGCTGTTTTTT. Translated: CASSLLFWDRGYANTGELFF.

The chain couples TRBV30 to TRBJ2-1; perhaps TRBD1 as D (6 bases). Germline V CDR1 and CDR2: GTSNPN, SVGIG (reference sequence). The CDR3 is 12 amino acids. Trimming pared 4 bases from V and 9 bases from J, leaving 13 bases between. CDR3 sequence (DNA): TGTGCCTGGAATTCACTACAGGGTGAGCAGTTCTTC. Protein product: CAWNSLQGEQFF.

The CDR3 nucleotides read TGTGCCAGCAGCGCCGGGACTACCAATGGGGAGCAGTACTTC. Its translation: CASSAGTTNGEQYF. The chain links TRBV9 to TRBJ2-7; 7 positions agree with TRBD2. After removal of 3 bases from V and 7 bases from J, the junction contained 10 bases not matched to a gene. The CDR3 length is 14 residues. Germline assignment: CDR1 SGDLS and CDR2 YYNGEE.

The chain is built from TRBV7-6 and TRBJ2-3; 9 nucleotides agree with TRBD2. V lost 1 base and J lost 1; bases outside the gene matches: 3. Germline V gene lookup returns CDR1 SGHVS and CDR2 FNYEAQ. CDR3 size: 16 residues. The CDR3 bases are TGTGCCAGCAGCTTAGGGGCTAGCGGGGGCACAGATACGCAGTATTTT. Protein sequence: CASSLGASGGTDTQYF.

The chain couples TRBV5-1 to TRBJ2-7, with a tentative D call TRBD2 (5 bases). V was shortened by 7 bases and J by 0 bases, with 14 bases between the two germline ends. Germline V gene data show CDR1 as SGHRS and CDR2 as YFSETQ. The CDR3 runs 14 residues. Here the CDR3 DNA reads TGCGCCAGCGCGCGGGCGGTGAGCTCCTACGAGCAGTACTTC. Translated, it gives CASARAVSSYEQYF.

This clone was detected once. Here the CDR3 reads CAASRSSEYNEQFF. The CDR3 DNA sequence: TGTGCCGCCAGTCGGTCTAGCGAATACAATGAGCAGTTCTTC. V is TRBV19 and J is TRBJ2-1, with D possibly TRBD2 on 6 matching bases. The CDR3 extends over 14 amino acids. Germline V CDR1 and CDR2: LNHDA, SQIVND (reference sequence). Deletions cut 11 bases from V and 4 bases from J, with 18 bases between.